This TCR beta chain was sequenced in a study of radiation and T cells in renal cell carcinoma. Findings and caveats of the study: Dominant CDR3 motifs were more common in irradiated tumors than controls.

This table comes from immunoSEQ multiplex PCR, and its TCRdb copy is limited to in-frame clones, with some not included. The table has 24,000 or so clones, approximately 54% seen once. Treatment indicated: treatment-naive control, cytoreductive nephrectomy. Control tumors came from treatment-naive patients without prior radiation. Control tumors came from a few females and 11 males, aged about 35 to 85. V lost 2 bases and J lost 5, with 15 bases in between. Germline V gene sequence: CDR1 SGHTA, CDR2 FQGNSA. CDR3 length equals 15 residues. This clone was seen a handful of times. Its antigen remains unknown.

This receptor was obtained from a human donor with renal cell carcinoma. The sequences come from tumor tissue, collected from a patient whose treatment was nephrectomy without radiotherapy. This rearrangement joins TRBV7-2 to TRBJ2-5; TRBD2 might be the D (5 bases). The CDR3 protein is CASSLHSLERETQYF. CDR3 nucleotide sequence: TGTGCCAGCAGCTTACATTCGCTTGAGCGGGAGACCCAGTACTTC.